Listed here are 2 T cell receptor beta chains from one sample, sequenced in a study of a mutant IDH1 vaccine in newly diagnosed glioma. Documented time point: baseline, week 1 (first vaccination visit). Treatment described: pre-vaccination baseline after standard-of-care therapy. Using immunoSEQ multiplex PCR, the repertoire was profiled, and TCRdb retains in-frame clones only, with some absent. The table has 75,000 to 100,000 clones, over 75% seen once. The sequenced sample was PBMCs, obtained from a glioma patient treated with radiotherapy, temozolomide or both. Receptors were obtained from a middle-aged man with glioma. Some clones in this sample may be carry-over from other donors' samples.

A single count supports this clone. This sequence joins TRBV19 and TRBJ2-7; 8 bases map to TRBD1. The length of the CDR3 is 14 residues. From germline, CDR1 is LNHDA and CDR2 SQIVND (reference sequence). Trimming removed 7 bases from V and 4 bases from J; junction bases left unmatched: 9. The CDR3 region is CASKSGQGAYEQYF. CDR3 coding DNA: TGTGCCAGTAAGTCCGGGCAGGGGGCATACGAGCAGTACTTC. The complete variable domain, with remaining parts taken from reference TRBV19 and TRBJ2-7, reads DGGITQSPKYLFRKEGQNVTLSCEQNLNHDAMYWYRQDPGQGLRLIYYSQIVNDFQKGDIAEGYSVSREKKESFPLTVTSAQKNPTAFYLCASKSGQGAYEQYFGPGTRLTVT.

The rearrangement joins TRBV30 to TRBJ1-3, with D possibly being TRBD1 (5 bases). The CDR3 is made up of 14 amino acids. Germline loops: CDR1 GTSNPN, CDR2 SVGIG (reference sequence). Trimming removed 3 bases from V and 0 bases from J, with 9 bases in between. The CDR3 loop reads CAWRQASSGNTIYF. For the CDR3, the DNA is TGTGCCTGGAGACAGGCAAGCTCTGGAAACACCATATATTTT.